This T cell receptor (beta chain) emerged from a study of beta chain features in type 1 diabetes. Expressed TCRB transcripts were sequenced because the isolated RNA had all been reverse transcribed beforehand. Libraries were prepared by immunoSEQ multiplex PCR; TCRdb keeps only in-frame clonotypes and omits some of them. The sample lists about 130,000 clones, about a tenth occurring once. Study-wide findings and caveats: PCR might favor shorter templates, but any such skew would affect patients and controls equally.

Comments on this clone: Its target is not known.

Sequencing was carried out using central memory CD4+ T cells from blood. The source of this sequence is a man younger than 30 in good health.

CDR3 nucleotides: TGTGCCAGCAGCTCCGACAGTCATTATGGCTACACCTTC. It translates to CASSSDSHYGYTF. V gene TRBV7-9 combines with J gene TRBJ1-2, with D perhaps TRBD1 (5 bases). Germline V gene lookup returns CDR1 SEHNR and CDR2 FQNEAQ (reference sequence). V was pared by 4 bases and J by 5 bases, with 11 bases between. The CDR3 spans 13 residues. The full variable domain, in which reference TRBV7-9 and TRBJ1-2 provide the parts outside the CDR3, is DTGVSQNPRHKITKRGQNVTFRCDPISEHNRLYWYRQTLGQGPEFLTYFQNEAQLEKSRLLSDRFSAERPKGSFSTLEIQRTEQGDSAMYLCASSSDSHYGYTFGSGTRLTVV.